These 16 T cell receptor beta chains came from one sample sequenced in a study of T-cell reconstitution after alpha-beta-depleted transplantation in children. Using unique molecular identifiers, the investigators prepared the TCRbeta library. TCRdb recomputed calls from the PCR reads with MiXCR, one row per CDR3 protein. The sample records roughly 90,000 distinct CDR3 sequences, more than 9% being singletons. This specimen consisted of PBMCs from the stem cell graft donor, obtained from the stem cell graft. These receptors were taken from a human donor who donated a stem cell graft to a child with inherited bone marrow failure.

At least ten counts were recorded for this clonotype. The CDR3 reads CASSVAGDPYNEQFF. The CDR3 DNA reads as TGTGCCAGCAGCGTAGCCGGGGACCCTTACAATGAGCAGTTCTTC. The gene calls are TRBV9 and TRBJ2-1; D may correspond to TRBD1 or TRBD2 (5 bases each). V was clipped by 0 bases and J by 4 bases, with 11 bases between them. The CDR3 loop spans 15 amino acids. Germline V gene sequence: CDR1 SGDLS, CDR2 YYNGEE. Variable domain in full (rest from reference TRBV9 and TRBJ2-1): DSGVTQTPKHLITATGQRVTLRCSPRSGDLSVYWYQQSLDQGLQFLIQYYNGEERAKGNILERFSAQQFPDLHSELNLSSLELGDSALYFCASSVAGDPYNEQFFGPGTRLTVL.

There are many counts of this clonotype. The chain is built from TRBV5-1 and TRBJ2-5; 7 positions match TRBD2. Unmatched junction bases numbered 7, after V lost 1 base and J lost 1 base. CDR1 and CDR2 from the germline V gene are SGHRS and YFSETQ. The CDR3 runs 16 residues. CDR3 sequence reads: CASSLLAGVRQETQYF. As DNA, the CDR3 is TGCGCCAGCAGCTTGTTGGCGGGGGTCCGCCAAGAGACCCAGTACTTC. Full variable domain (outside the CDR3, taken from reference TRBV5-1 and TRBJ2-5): KAGVTQTPRYLIKTRGQQVTLSCSPISGHRSVSWYQQTPGQGLQFLFEYFSETQRNKGNFPGRFSGRQFSNSRSEMNVSTLELGDSALYLCASSLLAGVRQETQYFGPGTRLLVL.

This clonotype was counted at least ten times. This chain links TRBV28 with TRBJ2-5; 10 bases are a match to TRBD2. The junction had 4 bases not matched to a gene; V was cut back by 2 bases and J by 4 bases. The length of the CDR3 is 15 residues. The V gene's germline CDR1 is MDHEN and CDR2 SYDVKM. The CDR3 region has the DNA TGTGCCAGCAGTTTAATGGCTAGCGGGAGAGAGACCCAGTACTTC. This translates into CASSLMASGRETQYF. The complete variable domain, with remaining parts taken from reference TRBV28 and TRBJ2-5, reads DVKVTQSSRYLVKRTGEKVFLECVQDMDHENMFWYRQDPGLGLRLIYFSYDVKMKEKGDIPEGYSVSREKKERFSLILESASTNQTSMYLCASSLMASGRETQYFGPGTRLLVL.

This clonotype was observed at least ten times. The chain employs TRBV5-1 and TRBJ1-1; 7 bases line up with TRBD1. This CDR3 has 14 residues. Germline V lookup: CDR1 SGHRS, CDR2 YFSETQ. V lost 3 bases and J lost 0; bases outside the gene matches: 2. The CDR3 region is CASSSGQLNTEAFF. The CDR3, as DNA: TGCGCCAGCAGCTCGGGACAGTTGAACACTGAAGCTTTCTTT.

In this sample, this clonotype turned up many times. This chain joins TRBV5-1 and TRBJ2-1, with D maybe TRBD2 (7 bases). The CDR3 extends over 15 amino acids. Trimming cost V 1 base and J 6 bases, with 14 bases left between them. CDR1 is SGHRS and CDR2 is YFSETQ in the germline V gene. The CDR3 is CASSLIGGRGNEQFF. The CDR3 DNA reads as TGCGCCAGCAGCTTGATCGGGGGGCGAGGCAATGAGCAGTTCTTC.

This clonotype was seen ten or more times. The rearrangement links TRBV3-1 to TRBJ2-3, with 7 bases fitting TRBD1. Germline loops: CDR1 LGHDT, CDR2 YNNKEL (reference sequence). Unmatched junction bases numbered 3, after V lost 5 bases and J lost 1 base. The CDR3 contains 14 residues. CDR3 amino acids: CASSRGGGTDTQYF. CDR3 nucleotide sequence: TGTGCCAGCAGCAGAGGGGGCGGCACAGATACGCAGTATTTT.

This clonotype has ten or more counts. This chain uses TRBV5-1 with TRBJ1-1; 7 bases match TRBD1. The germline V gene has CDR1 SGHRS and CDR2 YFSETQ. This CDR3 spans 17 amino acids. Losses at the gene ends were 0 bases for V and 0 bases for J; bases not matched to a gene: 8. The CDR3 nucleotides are TGCGCCAGCAGCTTGGCCTGGGGGACAGAGATGAACACTGAAGCTTTCTTT. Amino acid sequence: CASSLAWGTEMNTEAFF.

CDR3 DNA sequence: TGCGCCAGCAGCTTGACAGTCACGGCAGAGCAGTATTTT. This sequence encodes CASSLTVTAEQYF. The J gene is TRBJ2-3, the V gene TRBV5-1; D unresolved. Trimming took off 1 base at V and 11 bases at J, with 14 bases between the two ends. The CDR3 covers 13 residues. In germline, CDR1 is SGHRS, CDR2 YFSETQ.

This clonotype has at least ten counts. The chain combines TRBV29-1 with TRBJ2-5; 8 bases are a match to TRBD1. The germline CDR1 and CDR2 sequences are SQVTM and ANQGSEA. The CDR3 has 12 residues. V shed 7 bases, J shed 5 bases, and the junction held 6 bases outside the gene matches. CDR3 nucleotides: TGCAGCGGACTACAGGGGGAGGAGACCCAGTACTTC. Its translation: CSGLQGEETQYF. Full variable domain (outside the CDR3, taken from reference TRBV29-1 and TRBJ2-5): SAVISQKPSRDICQRGTSLTIQCQVDSQVTMMFWYRQQPGQSLTLIATANQGSEATYESGFVIDKFPISRPNLTFSTLTVSNMSPEDSSIYLCSGLQGEETQYFGPGTRLLVL.

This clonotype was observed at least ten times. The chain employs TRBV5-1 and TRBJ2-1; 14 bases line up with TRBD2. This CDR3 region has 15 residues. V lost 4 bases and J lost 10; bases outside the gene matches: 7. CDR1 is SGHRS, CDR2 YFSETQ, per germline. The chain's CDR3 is CASSLGLAGEDEQFF. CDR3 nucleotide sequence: TGCGCCAGCAGCCTGGGACTAGCGGGAGAAGACGAGCAGTTCTTC.

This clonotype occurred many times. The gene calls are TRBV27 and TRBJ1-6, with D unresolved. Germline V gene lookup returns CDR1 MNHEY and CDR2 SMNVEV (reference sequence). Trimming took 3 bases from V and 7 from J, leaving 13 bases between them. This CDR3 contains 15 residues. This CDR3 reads CASSFAGSHNSPLHF. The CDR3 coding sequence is TGTGCCAGCAGTTTCGCCGGGTCTCACAATTCACCCCTCCACTTT.

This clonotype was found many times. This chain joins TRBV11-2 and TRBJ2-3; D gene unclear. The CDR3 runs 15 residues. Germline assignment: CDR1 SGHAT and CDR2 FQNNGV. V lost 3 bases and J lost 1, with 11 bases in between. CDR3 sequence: CASSFGVIGTDTQYF. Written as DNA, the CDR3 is TGTGCCAGCAGCTTTGGGGTAATAGGCACAGATACGCAGTATTTT.

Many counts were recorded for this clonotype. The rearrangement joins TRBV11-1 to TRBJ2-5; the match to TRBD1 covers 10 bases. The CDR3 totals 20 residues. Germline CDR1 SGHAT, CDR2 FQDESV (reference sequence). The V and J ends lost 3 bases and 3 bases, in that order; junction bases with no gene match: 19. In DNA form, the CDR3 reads TGTGCCAGCAGCTTCGGGCGGACAGGGGGGTTTCAAGCGGGAGAAGAGACCCAGTACTTC. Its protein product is CASSFGRTGGFQAGEETQYF.

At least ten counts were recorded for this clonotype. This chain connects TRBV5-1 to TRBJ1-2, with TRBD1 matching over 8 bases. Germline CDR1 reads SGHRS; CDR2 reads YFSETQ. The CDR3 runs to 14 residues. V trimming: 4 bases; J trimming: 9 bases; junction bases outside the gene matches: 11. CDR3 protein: CASSGGQGYMSYTF. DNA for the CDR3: TGCGCCAGCAGCGGAGGACAGGGCTATATGAGCTACACCTTC.

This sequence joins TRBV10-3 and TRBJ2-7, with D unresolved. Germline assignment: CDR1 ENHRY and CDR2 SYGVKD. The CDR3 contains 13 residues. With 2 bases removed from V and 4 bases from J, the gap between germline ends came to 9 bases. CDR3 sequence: CAISEGYSYEQYF. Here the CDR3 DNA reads TGTGCCATCAGTGAGGGCTATTCTTACGAGCAGTACTTC.

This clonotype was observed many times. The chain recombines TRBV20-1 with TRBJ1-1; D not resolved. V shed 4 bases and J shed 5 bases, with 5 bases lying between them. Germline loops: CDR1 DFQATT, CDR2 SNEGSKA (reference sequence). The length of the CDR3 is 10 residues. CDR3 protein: CSAKDTEAFF. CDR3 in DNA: TGCAGTGCTAAGGATACTGAAGCTTTCTTT.